This TCR beta chain derives from a study of cytomegalovirus exposure and HLA in healthy donors. General study points: Beyond CMV serostatus, there was no information to go on about immune exposure. In a later analysis, TCR beta V- and J-gene trimming showed a link to a missense DCLRE1C variant.

Notes on this clone: Its antigen is unknown.

The CDR3 totals 16 residues. Germline V gene sequence: CDR1 SGHNT, CDR2 YYREEE (reference sequence). Primers: 60 Vbeta forward and 13 Jbeta reverse. Data came from immunoSEQ multiplex PCR; TCRdb stores just in-frame clones and leaves some out. The repertoire consists of about 240,000 clones, with approximately 80% occurring once and the leading ten covering around 8%. V usage is TRBV5-4 and J usage is TRBJ2-5, with TRBD2 identical over 7 bases. The J call is uncertain, as TRBJ2-7 better fits the DNA end. Sequencing was performed on PBMCs. This TCR derives from a woman aged 55-70 years in good health and CMV-seropositive. The CDR3 here is CASSLRRTGGLYEQYF. CDR3 nucleotide sequence: TGTGCCAGCAGCTTGCGGAGGACGGGAGGTTTGTACGAGCAGTACTTC.